The 26 T cell receptor beta chains reported below all come from one sample, sequenced in a study of shared clonotypes between healthy human individuals. The data were produced by immunoSEQ multiplex PCR, yet TCRdb's version contains in-frame clones alone and is incomplete. Altogether about 2,500,000 clones are present, over 85% being singletons, with the ten largest covering around 0.15%. Sequenced: naive CD4+ T cells sorted from blood. Described subset: CD45RA+ positively selected. Receptors were obtained from a man between 18 and 29 years old in good health.

In this sample, this clone turned up a few times. The chain uses TRBV27 and TRBJ1-6; D is possibly TRBD1 (6 bases). Germline V gene lookup returns CDR1 MNHEY and CDR2 SMNVEV (reference sequence). V was clipped by 5 bases and J by 9 bases, with 17 bases between them. The CDR3 loop spans 15 amino acids. The CDR3 loop reads CASSTRDKLGSPLHF. The CDR3 DNA sequence: TGTGCCAGCAGTACCCGGGACAAACTGGGTTCACCCCTCCACTTT.

This rearrangement joins TRBV6-1 to TRBJ2-7, with 11 bases lining up with TRBD1. Germline V gene sequence: CDR1 MNHNS, CDR2 SASEGT. V was clipped by 4 bases and J by 3 bases; unmatched bases: 5. This CDR3 has 15 residues. Here the CDR3 reads CASSGPGTGGYEQYF. The CDR3 DNA follows: TGTGCCAGCAGTGGCCCCGGGACAGGGGGCTACGAGCAGTACTTC.

V gene TRBV6-1 combines with J gene TRBJ2-3; 9 positions match TRBD2. Germline V lookup: CDR1 MNHNS, CDR2 SASEGT. J lost 5 bases, V lost 6 bases, and 6 bases had no gene match. The CDR3 runs 14 residues. This CDR3 is CASSLLAGRDTQYF. The CDR3 DNA reads TGTGCCAGCAGCTTACTAGCGGGTCGAGATACGCAGTATTTT.

This clone was picked up one time. The chain combines TRBV7-2 with TRBJ2-7, with a tentative D call TRBD2 (5 bases). Germline values: CDR1 SGHTA, CDR2 FQGNSA. This CDR3 is 15 amino acids long. Deletions cut 5 bases from V and 1 base from J, with 15 bases between. The CDR3 DNA reads as TGTGCCAGCAGCCCCGGGGTCGGGATGTCCTACGAGCAGTACTTC. It yields the protein CASSPGVGMSYEQYF.

Concerning this clone itself: Germline and junction disagree at one end, which may indicate a read error. The same CDR3 also results from other DNA sequences found in this sample. The chain employs TRBV7-7 and TRBJ2-1, with TRBD2 identical over 10 bases. CDR3 length equals 15 residues. Germline CDR1 and CDR2: SSHAT and FNYEAQ (reference sequence). In DNA form, the CDR3 reads TGTGCTAGCAGCCTTCTAGCGGGAGTGGGTAATGAGCAGTTCTTC. Residues: CASSLLAGVGNEQFF.

The gene calls are TRBV27 and TRBJ1-1, with 7 bases matching TRBD1. This CDR3 is 15 amino acids long. Germline V gene sequence: CDR1 MNHEY, CDR2 SMNVEV (reference sequence). Unmatched junction bases numbered 8, after V lost 6 bases and J lost 1 base. As DNA, the CDR3 is TGTGCCAGCAGAAATCAACAGGGGTGGAACACTGAAGCTTTCTTT. Residues: CASRNQQGWNTEAFF.

This sequence joins TRBV7-6 and TRBJ2-5; TRBD2 agrees at 8 bases. The ends lost 5 bases at V and 1 base at J; junction bases unmatched: 3. Germline V gene lookup returns CDR1 SGHVS and CDR2 FNYEAQ. The CDR3 consists of 14 residues. CDR3 sequence (DNA): TGTGCCAGCAGCCAACTAGCGGTCCAAGAGACCCAGTACTTC. The encoded protein is CASSQLAVQETQYF.

The gene calls are TRBV30 and TRBJ1-3, with D tentatively TRBD1 (6 bases). Trimming cost V 5 bases and J 4 bases, with 12 bases left between them. Germline values: CDR1 GTSNPN, CDR2 SVGIG (reference sequence). The CDR3 totals 13 residues. For the CDR3, the DNA is TGTGCCTGGGGCTGGGACATCGGAAACACCATATATTTT. This sequence encodes CAWGWDIGNTIYF.

The chain combines TRBV5-1 with TRBJ1-6; no definite D call. Trimming pared 4 bases from V and 7 bases from J, leaving 12 bases between. The length of the CDR3 is 14 residues. Germline V lookup: CDR1 SGHRS, CDR2 YFSETQ. The CDR3 is CASSERTGNSPLHF. CDR3 DNA: TGCGCCAGCAGCGAACGGACGGGAAATTCACCCCTCCACTTT.

This chain links TRBV7-9 with TRBJ2-7; a weak D match, TRBD2 (6 bases). The germline V gene encodes CDR1 SEHNR and CDR2 FQNEAQ (reference sequence). The V gene lost 3 bases and the J gene lost 1 base, with 16 bases spanning the gap. This CDR3 contains 16 residues. CDR3 region: CASSFPHGTDSYEQYF. CDR3 DNA: TGTGCCAGCAGCTTCCCACACGGGACTGATTCCTACGAGCAGTACTTC.

CDR3 protein: CASSAPPTGDTQYF. CDR3 DNA sequence: TGTGCCAGCAGTGCCCCACCGACAGGGGATACGCAGTATTTT. This chain uses TRBV28 with TRBJ2-3; 7 bases agree with TRBD1. There are 14 residues in the CDR3. The germline V gene has CDR1 MDHEN and CDR2 SYDVKM. The junction had 8 bases not matched to a gene; V was cut back by 5 bases and J by 6 bases.

This chain connects TRBV2 to TRBJ1-2, with TRBD1 identical over 9 bases. V was clipped by 5 bases and J by 5 bases; unmatched bases: 6. The CDR3 consists of 14 residues. The V gene's germline CDR1 is SNHLY and CDR2 FYNNEI. The CDR3 loop is CASSTQGAEYGYTF. CDR3 nucleotide sequence: TGTGCCAGCAGTACACAGGGGGCCGAGTATGGCTACACCTTC.

This chain links TRBV7-2 with TRBJ2-2; D gene unclear. The CDR3 is 12 residues long. Per the germline V gene, CDR1 is SGHTA and CDR2 is FQGNSA. Deletions cut 4 bases from V and 7 bases from J, with 7 bases between. This CDR3 is CASSSQSGELFF. The CDR3, as DNA: TGTGCCAGCAGCTCCCAGAGCGGGGAGCTGTTTTTT.

In regard to this clone: This specimen includes other DNA sequences encoding the same CDR3. The gene calls are TRBV5-1 and TRBJ2-7; no clear D. V lost 2 bases and J lost 2, with 11 bases in between. Germline CDR1 SGHRS, CDR2 YFSETQ. The length of the CDR3 is 14 residues. The CDR3 sequence: CASSFPGSTYEQYF. The CDR3 nucleotides are TGCGCCAGCAGCTTCCCGGGCAGTACCTACGAGCAGTACTTC.

The rearrangement uses TRBV6-5 and TRBJ2-3; 12 bases match TRBD2. After removal of 6 bases from V and 4 bases from J, the junction contained 5 bases not matched to a gene. The CDR3 contains 15 residues. The germline gives CDR1 MNHEY, CDR2 SVGAGI. CDR3 residues: CASRPSGGASDTQYF. In nucleotides, the CDR3 is TGTGCCAGCAGACCTAGCGGGGGGGCCTCAGATACGCAGTATTTT.

The CDR3 bases are TGTGCCAGCAGTGAAAGGGTGACTGCCCGGGGTTCACCCCTCCACTTT. This encodes CASSERVTARGSPLHF. This chain joins TRBV25-1 and TRBJ1-6; D remains ambiguous. Germline V CDR1 and CDR2: MGHDK, SYGVNS. Deletions cut 2 bases from V and 9 bases from J, with 17 bases between. The CDR3 length is 16 residues.

The J gene is TRBJ1-6, the V gene TRBV5-1; a possible D gene is TRBD1 (5 bases). The CDR3 has 13 amino acids. With 4 bases removed from V and 7 bases from J, the gap between germline ends came to 9 bases. Germline lookup yields CDR1 SGHRS and CDR2 YFSETQ. In DNA, the CDR3 is TGCGCCAGCAGCGTGACAGAGAATTCACCCCTCCACTTT. It specifies CASSVTENSPLHF.

V is TRBV5-1 and J is TRBJ2-1; 10 bases agree with TRBD2. V trimming: 2 bases; J trimming: 9 bases; junction bases outside the gene matches: 5. The CDR3 extends over 14 amino acids. The germline V gene encodes CDR1 SGHRS and CDR2 YFSETQ. The CDR3 DNA sequence: TGCGCCAGCAGCTTAGGGACTAGCGTTACTGAGCAGTTCTTC. Its translation is CASSLGTSVTEQFF.

The chain employs TRBV7-2 and TRBJ2-7; 7 bases are shared with TRBD2. V lost 1 base to trimming and J lost 4 bases; unmatched junction nucleotides: 4. This CDR3 is built from 14 residues. Looked up from germline, CDR1 is SGHTA and CDR2 is FQGNSA. This CDR3 is CASSLGREEYEQYF. The CDR3 bases are TGTGCCAGCAGCTTAGGTCGGGAGGAGTACGAGCAGTACTTC.

The gene calls are TRBV9 and TRBJ1-1; 7 bases map to TRBD1. The J segment lost 3 bases and the V segment lost 3 bases, leaving 2 bases of the junction unmatched. The CDR3 has 13 residues. Germline-derived CDR1 and CDR2 are SGDLS and YYNGEE. The CDR3 nucleotides read TGTGCCAGCAGCGAGACAGGGCACACTGAAGCTTTCTTT. Its protein product is CASSETGHTEAFF.

The chain recombines TRBV12-5 with TRBJ2-1; 8 nucleotides agree with TRBD2. CDR3 length: 17 amino acids. V was clipped by 0 bases and J by 2 bases; unmatched bases: 6. CDR1 and CDR2 from the germline V gene are LGHNT and FRNRAP. The CDR3 DNA reads TGTGCTAGTGGTTTGGTACCAGCGGGAGTGGCCTACAATGAGCAGTTCTTC. Its protein product is CASGLVPAGVAYNEQFF.

The CDR3 DNA reads TGTGCTAGTGGTTTGGTATACTTAGAGCGAGGGACCGGGGAGCTGTTTTTT. This codes for CASGLVYLERGTGELFF. This rearrangement joins TRBV12-5 to TRBJ2-2; D is possibly TRBD2 (5 bases). Germline V gene sequence: CDR1 LGHNT, CDR2 FRNRAP. The V and J ends lost 0 bases and 5 bases respectively, with 16 bases between them. There are 17 residues in the CDR3.

The CDR3 protein is CASSPMTLQETQYF. As DNA, the CDR3 is TGCGCCAGCAGCCCCATGACTCTTCAAGAGACCCAGTACTTC. The chain has TRBV5-1 and TRBJ2-5; D not resolved. V lost 4 bases, J lost 2 bases, and 12 bases lay in between. The CDR3 is 14 amino acids. Germline V gene sequence: CDR1 SGHRS, CDR2 YFSETQ. The full variable domain, completed using reference TRBV5-1 and TRBJ2-5, is KAGVTQTPRYLIKTRGQQVTLSCSPISGHRSVSWYQQTPGQGLQFLFEYFSETQRNKGNFPGRFSGRQFSNSRSEMNVSTLELGDSALYLCASSPMTLQETQYFGPGTRLLVL.

The J gene is TRBJ2-7, the V gene TRBV28; tentatively, D is TRBD1 (6 bases). V lost 6 bases and J lost 4, with 13 bases in between. CDR1 and CDR2 (germline): MDHEN, SYDVKM. The CDR3 sequence is 13 residues long. The CDR3, as DNA: TGTGCCAGCAGGAGACAGGACCTTTACGAGCAGTACTTC. Encoded protein: CASRRQDLYEQYF.

The rearrangement links TRBV28 to TRBJ2-7; the D call may be TRBD1 or TRBD2 (6 bases each). Between the trimmed V and J ends, which lost 3 bases and 5 bases, there was a span of 17 bases. The CDR3 runs to 15 residues. Germline V gene lookup returns CDR1 MDHEN and CDR2 SYDVKM. The CDR3 spells CASSFGGTRSHEQYF. The CDR3 nucleotides are TGTGCCAGCAGTTTCGGAGGGACAAGATCACACGAGCAGTACTTC.

This clone was counted once. The chain carries TRBV5-6 and TRBJ2-7; the match to TRBD2 covers 8 bases. From germline, CDR1 is SGHDT and CDR2 YYEEEE. The CDR3 extends over 14 amino acids. Trimming took 6 bases from V and 2 from J; bases not matched to a gene: 7. CDR3: CASTRGGSPYEQYF. In DNA form, the CDR3 reads TGTGCCAGCACTCGGGGGGGATCACCCTACGAGCAGTACTTC. Based on the CDR3 plus reference TRBV5-6 and TRBJ2-7, the full variable domain is DAGVTQSPTHLIKTRGQQVTLRCSPKSGHDTVSWYQQALGQGPQFIFQYYEEEERQRGNFPDRFSGHQFPNYSSELNVNALLLGDSALYLCASTRGGSPYEQYFGPGTRLTVT.